These 5 T cell receptor beta chains came from one sample sequenced in a study of cytomegalovirus exposure and HLA in healthy donors. The primer mix had 60 Vbeta and 13 Jbeta primers. Using immunoSEQ multiplex PCR, the repertoire was profiled, and TCRdb retains in-frame clones only, with some absent. This sample has 110,000 or so clones; less than 80% occur once, and the top ten carry around 4.3%. The sample taken for sequencing was PBMCs. These receptors were obtained from a woman aged 40 to 49 in good health and CMV-seropositive.

This chain uses TRBV6-5 with TRBJ2-7, with TRBD1 identical over 10 bases. Germline V lookup: CDR1 MNHEY, CDR2 SVGAGI. Losses at the gene ends were 2 bases for V and 9 bases for J; bases not matched to a gene: 4. The length of the CDR3 is 13 residues. CDR3 sequence reads: CASSYATGGGQYF. The CDR3 region has the DNA TGTGCCAGCAGTTACGCGACAGGGGGCGGGCAGTACTTC.

The chain has TRBV7-9 and TRBJ1-2; D uncertain. Germline CDR1 is SEHNR and CDR2 is FQNEAQ (reference sequence). The CDR3 length is 13 residues. V lost 5 bases and J 1 base, leaving 8 bases between the germline ends. Here the CDR3 DNA reads TGTGCCAGCAGCCCCCGGGTTAACTATGGCTACACCTTC. This encodes CASSPRVNYGYTF. Full variable domain (missing parts from reference TRBV7-9 and TRBJ1-2): DTGVSQNPRHKITKRGQNVTFRCDPISEHNRLYWYRQTLGQGPEFLTYFQNEAQLEKSRLLSDRFSAERPKGSFSTLEIQRTEQGDSAMYLCASSPRVNYGYTFGSGTRLTVV.

This chain connects TRBV21-1 to TRBJ1-2. TRBV21-1 represents a pseudogene. The CDR3 extends over 13 amino acids. The DNA for the CDR3 is TGTGCCAGCCCTAGACCCCCCACGGATGGCTACACCTTC. Translation gives CASPRPPTDGYTF.

J is TRBJ1-1 and V is TRBV4-3, with D possibly being TRBD1 (5 bases). Trimming took 1 base from V and 3 from J, leaving 15 bases between them. Germline CDR1 and CDR2: LGHNA and YSLEER. This CDR3 has 16 amino acids. CDR3 region: CASSQGTGLPDTEAFF. For the CDR3, the DNA is TGCGCCAGCAGCCAAGGGACGGGACTCCCGGACACTGAAGCTTTCTTT.

The chain joins TRBV7-2 to TRBJ2-5, with D maybe TRBD2 (5 bases). TRBJ2-7 explains the end of the DNA better; the J call may be wrong. There are 14 residues in the CDR3. Germline loops: CDR1 SGHTA, CDR2 FQGNSA. CDR3 nucleotide sequence: TGTGCCAGCAGCTTAGAGCGGAGCTCCTACGAGCAGTACTTC. Encoded protein: CASSLERSSYEQYF.